Sequencing of this T cell receptor (beta chain) was carried out in a study of CD8+ T cells in alopecia areata. Study-level information: Treated individuals took tofacitinib by mouth, 5 to 10 mg twice daily.

Specimens obtained from alopecia areata patients comprised lesional scalp punch biopsies and peripheral blood. This CDR3 has 12 residues. Trimming removed 4 bases from V and 0 bases from J, with 7 bases in between. Germline values: CDR1 SQVTM, CDR2 ANQGSEA. This clone has just one count. Isolated RNA was reverse transcribed into cDNA used as the sequencing template. Clones were sequenced by immunoSEQ multiplex PCR, and TCRdb holds only the in-frame ones, with some missing. The sample has approximately 150,000 clones; 67% are singletons. The sequence derives from a human donor with alopecia areata. V gene TRBV29-1 combines with J gene TRBJ2-7, with unresolved D. Sequencing was performed on CD8+ T cells sorted from blood, taken at week 0. CDR3 amino acids: CSVVTLSYEQYF. DNA of the CDR3: TGCAGCGTTGTGACTCTCTCCTACGAGCAGTACTTC.